This T cell receptor beta chain was identified in a study of T cells after yellow fever vaccination. Study in general: Preparation of the low-cell-number fractions used SMART-Seq v4 Ultra Low Input.

General observations from the study: Highly abundant clonotypes carried over from the bulk population could end up in FACS-sorted repertoires as contaminants. Once the booster was given, most primary-vaccination clones reappeared, at approximately 97% for CD4 and more than 85% for CD8.

In regard to this clonotype: The antigen is unknown.

They built TCR cDNA with 5'RACE template switching, a step that put in a universal primer site and UMIs. TCRdb ran MiXCR on the 5' RACE reads and lists one entry per CDR3 protein. Among approximately 580,000 distinct CDR3 sequences, around 17% were seen once, and the ten largest hold 15% to 20%. This CDR3 region has 15 residues. The V and J ends lost 4 bases and 2 bases respectively, with 14 bases between them. CDR1 and CDR2 (germline): SEHNR, FQNEAQ (reference sequence). The V call is TRBV7-9, the J call TRBJ1-2; D remains ambiguous. The sequence came from a man younger than 30 who received the YFV17D yellow fever vaccine. This specimen consisted of PBMCs, obtained less than 6 days after the first yellow fever vaccination. CDR3 sequence reads: CASSWVSAPNYGYTF. CDR3 nucleotides: TGTGCCAGCAGCTGGGTCAGCGCGCCGAACTATGGCTACACCTTC. The complete variable domain, with remaining parts taken from reference TRBV7-9 and TRBJ1-2, reads DTGVSQNPRHKITKRGQNVTFRCDPISEHNRLYWYRQTLGQGPEFLTYFQNEAQLEKSRLLSDRFSAERPKGSFSTLEIQRTEQGDSAMYLCASSWVSAPNYGYTFGSGTRLTVV.